A selection of T cell receptor beta chains follows, all from one sample in a study of beta chain features in type 1 diabetes. Only in-frame clones appear in the TCRdb table, and some are missing; sequencing was by immunoSEQ multiplex PCR. This repertoire shows hundreds of thousands of clones, about an eighth found once; its top ten account for 0.03% to 0.04%. The material sequenced was naive CD4+ T cells from blood. These receptors were obtained from a man aged 18 to 29 with type 1 diabetes. Both conserved end residues are part of each CDR3. A D gene is named only where the DNA matches it firmly. Clone size appears in some rows only: once, few, many, or a class for an expanded clone.

J	D	V	size	DNA	CDR3
TRBJ1-1	.	TRBV2	.	TGTGCCAGCAGTATTTATTGGGGGAACACTGAAGCTTTCTTT	CASSIYWGNTEAFF
TRBJ2-5	TRBD2	TRBV7-2	few	TGTGCCAGCAGCTTATGGTTGCGGGGGGCTGAGACCCAGTACTTC	CASSLWLRGAETQYF
TRBJ2-7	TRBD1	TRBV7-8	.	TGTGCCAGCAGAAAATTCACAGGGGGGTACGAGCAGTACTTC	CASRKFTGGYEQYF
TRBJ2-7	.	TRBV6-5	.	TGTGCCAGCAGTTCCGGGACGCTGGGGGACGAGTACTTC	CASSSGTLGDEYF
TRBJ2-3	TRBD2	TRBV9	few	TGTGCCAGCAGCGTAGGGTTTAGCGGGAGTACGCCAGATACGCAGTATTTT	CASSVGFSGSTPDTQYF
TRBJ2-1	TRBD2	TRBV5-6	few	TGTGCCAGCAGCCCAATAAGGTCCCAGCGGGGGGTCGACAATGAGCAGTTCTTC	CASSPIRSQRGVDNEQFF
TRBJ1-1	.	TRBV29-1	few	TGCAGCGCTGCCCAAGGGGTGGCAGCTTTCTTT	CSAAQGVAAFF
TRBJ2-2	.	TRBV11-3	few	TGTGCCAGCAGCTTGATTTCCGCCGGGGAGCTGTTTTTT	CASSLISAGELFF
TRBJ2-1	.	TRBV6-4	few	TGTGCCAGCAGTGACACACTGGCAAGTTTGAATGAGCAGTTCTTC	CASSDTLASLNEQFF
TRBJ1-5	.	TRBV7-2	.	TGTGCCAGCGGATGGGGAGGGGGCAATCAGCCCCAGCATTTT	CASGWGGGNQPQHF
TRBJ2-1	.	TRBV30	few	TGTGCCTGGAGTGTACGGGCCGCTTTAGGGGTTCACAATGAGCAGTTCTTC	CAWSVRAALGVHNEQFF
TRBJ2-3	TRBD1	TRBV27	.	TGTGCCAGCAGCCCGGACAGGGGGCTGGATACGCAGTATTTT	CASSPDRGLDTQYF
TRBJ1-1	.	TRBV29-1	few	TGCAGCGTCAAGACGTATTTGAACACTGAAGCTTTCTTT	CSVKTYLNTEAFF
TRBJ1-5	.	TRBV30	.	TGTGCCTGGAAAGGAGGGAATCAGCCCCAGCATTTT	CAWKGGNQPQHF
TRBJ2-2	.	TRBV5-1	few	TGCGCCAGCAGCTTGGGGGGTCACACCGGGGAGCTGTTTTTT	CASSLGGHTGELFF
TRBJ2-1	TRBD2	TRBV10-2	.	TGCGCCAGCGGCGGACTAGCGGCCTACAATGAGCAGTTCTTC	CASGGLAAYNEQFF
TRBJ1-2	.	TRBV28	.	TGTGCCAGCAGTACCGGACAGATCTATGGCTACACCTTC	CASSTGQIYGYTF
TRBJ1-2	TRBD1	TRBV7-2	.	TGTGCCAGCAGCCAGTCCCGGGACAGGAACTATGGCTACACCTTC	CASSQSRDRNYGYTF
TRBJ2-1	TRBD1	TRBV27	few	TGTGCCAGCAGTTTGGGGACAGCCTACAATGAGCAGTTCTTC	CASSLGTAYNEQFF
TRBJ1-2	.	TRBV18	few	TGTGCCAGCTCACGGACGGGTGACTATGGCTACACCTTC	CASSRTGDYGYTF
TRBJ2-3	.	TRBV5-1	.	TGCGCCAGCAGACCTGGCCCCTCGGGGGCAGATACGCAGTATTTT	CASRPGPSGADTQYF
TRBJ1-2	.	TRBV30	.	TGTGCCTGCCGGGCGGGGGACAACTATGGCTACACCTTC	CACRAGDNYGYTF
TRBJ1-6	TRBD1	TRBV7-9	.	TGTGCCAGCAGTAGATGGGGACAGGGCGGAAGTTCACCCCTCCACTTT	CASSRWGQGGSSPLHF
TRBJ1-1	.	TRBV6-6	.	TGTGCCAGCACCTCCGACGTGGGAGGAAGGAGAGCTTTCTTT	CASTSDVGGRRAFF